Each of the 17 T cell receptor beta chains below was sequenced from the same sample in a study of molecular identifiers for immune sequencing clone quantification listed by TCRdb under 2018. The library was generated by PCR. Sequencer: Illumina HiSeq 4000. The public sequencing data were trimmed at Q25 with fastp and processed into clonotypes with MiXCR by TCRdb, which kept only in-frame beta chains. CDR3 protein duplicates are merged, each entry listing the most common genes and DNA. The sample includes about 640,000 distinct CDR3 sequences, with 15% to 20% observed a single time. Of the sample, roughly 0.83% is held by the ten largest clones. The sample taken for sequencing was naive CD8+ T cells from blood, with Jurkat cell RNA spiked in. Explained via the paper, the cell subset or site label denotes: FACS-sorted CD8+CD4-CCR7+CD45RA+ naive T cells. These receptors all come from a human donor in good health. Some libraries in this study had Jurkat cell RNA spiked in.

This clonotype has a handful of counts. The rearrangement joins TRBV2 to TRBJ2-2, with unresolved D. From germline, CDR1 is SNHLY and CDR2 FYNNEI. Between the trimmed V and J ends, which lost 5 bases and 1 base, there was a span of 5 bases. CDR3 size: 13 residues. CDR3 bases: TGTGCCAGCAGTCCCAAGAACACCGGGGAGCTGTTTTTT. This gives the protein CASSPKNTGELFF.

This clonotype came up many times. This chain connects TRBV9 to TRBJ2-3; 7 nucleotides match TRBD2. This CDR3 comprises 18 residues. V trimming: 3 bases; J trimming: 3 bases; junction bases outside the gene matches: 16. Germline CDR1 and CDR2: SGDLS and YYNGEE. This CDR3 is CASSAAGVNLLGTDTQYF. As DNA, the CDR3 is TGTGCCAGCAGCGCTGCGGGGGTAAACCTCCTCGGGACAGATACGCAGTATTTT.

As for this clonotype: A much larger clonotype is one base distant, so this may be a read error. The chain employs TRBV20-1 and TRBJ1-1, with D perhaps matching TRBD1 (6 bases). Trimming took 4 bases from V and 0 from J, leaving 18 bases between them. There are 16 residues in the CDR3. Germline V CDR1 and CDR2: DFQATT, SNEGSKA (reference sequence). CDR3 protein: CSATCPGVGVNTEAFF. The CDR3, as DNA: TGCAGTGCTACATGCCCAGGGGTGGGCGTGAACACTGAAGCTTTCTTT.

This clonotype showed up many times. This chain connects TRBV2 to TRBJ2-3, with 8 nucleotides matching TRBD2. Trimming took 1 base from V and 2 from J; bases not matched to a gene: 5. The CDR3 has 16 amino acids. Per germline, CDR1 SNHLY and CDR2 FYNNEI. The CDR3: CASSEGTSFLTDTQYF. The CDR3 DNA reads TGTGCCAGCAGTGAAGGGACTAGCTTTCTCACAGATACGCAGTATTTT. Full variable domain (outside the CDR3, taken from reference TRBV2 and TRBJ2-3): EPEVTQTPSHQVTQMGQEVILRCVPISNHLYFYWYRQILGQKVEFLVSFYNNEISEKSEIFDDQFSVERPDGSNFTLKIRSTKLEDSAMYFCASSEGTSFLTDTQYFGPGTRLTVL.

There are many counts of this clonotype. The chain has TRBV3-1 and TRBJ2-3, with D perhaps matching TRBD2 (6 bases). V gave up 3 bases and J gave up 6 bases, with 25 bases separating them. Germline CDR1 and CDR2: LGHDT and YNNKEL (reference sequence). This CDR3 is built from 18 residues. CDR3 region: CASSHERGLVTEWDTQYF. Here the CDR3 DNA reads TGTGCCAGCAGCCACGAGAGGGGACTCGTGACGGAGTGGGATACGCAGTATTTT.

Note on this clonotype: This may be a read error, as it is one base from a much larger clone. This sequence joins TRBV4-3 and TRBJ2-2; 9 nucleotides agree with TRBD1. The CDR3 is 17 residues long. The V gene's germline CDR1 is LGHNA and CDR2 YSLEER. The trim removed 0 bases at V and 4 bases at J, leaving 6 bases unmatched. CDR3 in DNA: TGCGCCAGCAGCCAAGATCGGGGACAGGGTGCCACCGGGGAGCTGTTTTTT. This sequence encodes CASSQDRGQGATGELFF.

This clonotype was observed many times. This chain joins TRBV10-3 and TRBJ2-6; no reliable D call. The germline CDR1 and CDR2 sequences are ENHRY and SYGVKD. The ends were cut back, 8 bases at V and 0 bases at J, with 14 bases in the middle. CDR3 length equals 16 residues. The CDR3 region has the DNA TGTGCCATCCGGTCTGTTTTAAGCTCTGGGGCCAACGTCCTGACTTTC. Protein: CAIRSVLSSGANVLTF.

A remark on this clonotype: Possible read error: a much larger clone is one base away. The missing conserved phenylalanine or tryptophan at the end of this CDR3 makes a read error likely. The chain uses TRBV11-2 and TRBJ2-1, with D unclear. CDR1 and CDR2 (germline): SGHAT, FQNNGV. The CDR3 covers 14 residues. Trimming cost V 0 bases and J 0 bases, with 3 bases left between them. The CDR3 bases are TGTGCCAGCAGCTTAGATTACTCCTACAATGAGCAGTTCTGC. Amino acids: CASSLDYSYNEQFC.

This clonotype was observed many times. V gene TRBV4-3 combines with J gene TRBJ2-7; possible D gene TRBD2, 6 bases. The V gene's germline CDR1 is LGHNA and CDR2 YSLEER. V was clipped by 4 bases and J by 1 base, with 14 bases between them. The CDR3 extends over 15 amino acids. The DNA of the CDR3 is TGCGCCAGCAGCCCCACGGGGGACGTTTCCTACGAGCAGTACTTC. As protein: CASSPTGDVSYEQYF.

This chain links TRBV5-6 with TRBJ1-4, with D possibly being TRBD1 (5 bases). The CDR3 extends over 15 amino acids. Trimming stripped 2 bases from V and 1 base from J, with 9 bases between. Germline CDR1 SGHDT, CDR2 YYEEEE. The CDR3 sequence is CASSFEQGTNEKLFF. DNA for the CDR3: TGTGCCAGCAGCTTTGAGCAGGGAACTAATGAAAAACTGTTTTTT.

This chain uses TRBV27 with TRBJ1-1; D gene ambiguous. V was cut by 4 bases and J by 3 bases, with 9 bases left in between. The CDR3 sequence is 13 residues long. Germline CDR1 is MNHEY and CDR2 is SMNVEV (reference sequence). CDR3 protein: CASSSTYYTEAFF. CDR3 nucleotides: TGTGCCAGCAGTTCCACCTACTACACTGAAGCTTTCTTT.

This clonotype was seen at least ten times. The rearrangement uses TRBV4-3 and TRBJ2-6, with 8 nucleotides matching TRBD2. CDR1 and CDR2 (germline): LGHNA, YSLEER. The CDR3 is 17 amino acids. V shed 0 bases and J 2 bases; nucleotides not matched to a gene: 3. CDR3 region: CASSQDRGGAGANVLTF. In DNA, the CDR3 is TGCGCCAGCAGCCAAGATCGGGGGGGCGCTGGGGCCAACGTCCTGACTTTC.

This clonotype was observed many times. V usage is TRBV24-1 and J usage is TRBJ2-1; possible D gene TRBD1, 5 bases. The CDR3 has 14 residues. Per germline, CDR1 KGHDR and CDR2 SFDVKD. V was clipped by 4 bases and J by 4 bases, with 10 bases between them. Written as DNA, the CDR3 is TGTGCCACCAGTGACAGACAGCCTTACAATGAGCAGTTCTTC. It is translated as CATSDRQPYNEQFF.

At least ten counts were recorded for this clonotype. The chain combines TRBV12-3 or TRBV12-4 with TRBJ2-2; TRBD2 matches at 14 bases. With 6 bases clipped from V and 5 bases from J, the junction kept 8 bases outside the gene matches. This CDR3 region has 17 residues. The CDR3 DNA reads as TGTGCCAGCAGCTCGGGACTAGCGGGAGTTAGGACCGGGGAGCTGTTTTTT. Translation gives CASSSGLAGVRTGELFF.

This clonotype was seen at least ten times. J is TRBJ1-3 and V is TRBV9, with D unresolved. This CDR3 has 15 residues. Germline loops: CDR1 SGDLS, CDR2 YYNGEE. V gave up 0 bases and J gave up 0 bases, with 7 bases separating them. CDR3 sequence reads: CASSVGSGSGNTIYF. Written as DNA, the CDR3 is TGTGCCAGCAGCGTAGGCTCCGGCTCTGGAAACACCATATATTTT. Full variable domain (remainder filled in from reference TRBV9 and TRBJ1-3): DSGVTQTPKHLITATGQRVTLRCSPRSGDLSVYWYQQSLDQGLQFLIQYYNGEERAKGNILERFSAQQFPDLHSELNLSSLELGDSALYFCASSVGSGSGNTIYFGEGSWLTVV.

As concerns this clonotype: A single base separates this from a much larger clone, so it may be a read error. V gene TRBV6-5 combines with J gene TRBJ1-1; a weak D match, TRBD1 (6 bases). Germline CDR1 reads MNHEY; CDR2 reads SVGAGI. The CDR3 runs 16 residues. The CDR3 loop is CASSYSSGAGNTEASF. Written as DNA, the CDR3 is TGTGCCAGCAGTTACTCTTCGGGGGCGGGGAACACTGAAGCTTCCTTT.

This clonotype was recorded many times. This chain joins TRBV9 and TRBJ2-5, with a weak D call TRBD2 (6 bases). Germline-derived CDR1 and CDR2 are SGDLS and YYNGEE. The CDR3 spans 15 residues. Trimming shortened V by 2 bases and J by 1 base, and 12 bases separated the two germline ends. The DNA of the CDR3 is TGTGCCAGCAGCGTGTCCTACGGGAGCCAAGAGACCCAGTACTTC. Protein sequence: CASSVSYGSQETQYF.